This is a list of T cell receptor beta chains from one sample in a study of T cells in Graves' hyperthyroidism and ophthalmopathy. TCRdb re-called the multiplex PCR reads through MiXCR, storing one row per CDR3 protein. The sample consists of 350,000 to 450,000 distinct CDR3 sequences, roughly 15% of them appearing once. The sample consisted of blood. The receptors originated from a woman in her twenties or thirties with Graves' hyperthyroidism that later progressed to Graves' ophthalmopathy. Each CDR3 is given with its conserved first and last residue. A D gene is named only where the DNA matches it firmly. Expanded clones are given a class, and other clones once, few, many or no size at all.

V gene	J gene	clone size	D gene	CDR3 length	CDR3 protein	CDR3 DNA
TRBV20-1	TRBJ1-5	few	-	14	CSASRGPPDQPQHF	TGCAGTGCCAGCAGGGGCCCTCCGGATCAGCCCCAGCATTTT
TRBV28	TRBJ2-2	many	-	16	CASSFPQGTGTGELFF	TGTGCCAGCAGTTTTCCTCAGGGTACGGGCACCGGGGAGCTGTTTTTT
TRBV7-9	TRBJ2-3	many	-	15	CASSLWAGFTDTQYF	TGTGCCAGCAGCTTATGGGCAGGATTCACAGATACGCAGTATTTT
TRBV20-1	TRBJ2-7	many	TRBD2	18	CSARAGGPISTLLYEQYF	TGCAGTGCTAGAGCGGGGGGACCAATCTCGACCTTATTATACGAGCAGTACTTC
TRBV12-3/TRBV12-4	TRBJ1-1	many	-	14	CASSFLAAVAEAFF	TGTGCCAGCAGCTTTCTGGCGGCAGTCGCCGAAGCTTTCTTT
TRBV14	TRBJ2-7	-	-	12	CASSQSRYEQYF	TGTGCCAGCAGCCAAAGCAGATACGAGCAGTACTTC
TRBV25-1	TRBJ1-1	many	TRBD1	15	CASSSIGTVETEAFF	TGTGCCAGCAGTTCCATAGGGACAGTGGAGACTGAAGCTTTCTTT
TRBV11-2	TRBJ2-1	-	TRBD2	12	CATGTSGFEQFF	TGTGCCACCGGGACTAGCGGTTTTGAGCAGTTCTTC
TRBV19	TRBJ2-2	-	-	14	CASSNTGLTGELFF	TGTGCCAGTAGTAACACAGGGCTGACCGGGGAGCTGTTTTTT
TRBV2	TRBJ2-3	many	TRBD2	19	CASSLRLAGGPGDTDTQYF	TGTGCCAGCAGCCTTAGACTAGCGGGAGGGCCGGGGGACACAGATACGCAGTATTTT
TRBV29-1	TRBJ1-1	many	-	12	CSVEGDSTEAFF	TGCAGCGTTGAGGGAGACAGCACTGAAGCTTTCTTT
TRBV5-1	TRBJ1-1	many	-	21	CASSVVGGIRPRERENTEAFF	TGCGCCAGCAGCGTCGTGGGCGGGATACGACCCCGGGAAAGAGAGAACACTGAAGCTTTCTTT
TRBV29-1	TRBJ2-7	many	-	13	CSATEGVMGEQYF	TGCAGCGCAACGGAGGGGGTGATGGGGGAGCAGTACTTC
TRBV2	TRBJ2-5	-	TRBD2	14	CASRLAGVQETQYF	TGTGCCAGCAGATTAGCGGGAGTACAAGAGACCCAGTACTTC
TRBV27	TRBJ1-5	many	-	13	CASSLGRGQPQHF	TGTGCCAGCAGTTTAGGCAGGGGCCAGCCCCAGCATTTT
TRBV2	TRBJ2-2	many	-	14	CASAHGGNTGELFF	TGTGCCAGTGCGCACGGGGGAAACACCGGGGAGCTGTTTTTT
TRBV19	TRBJ1-1	many	TRBD1	14	CASREGQGASEAFF	TGTGCCAGTCGGGAGGGACAGGGGGCGTCTGAAGCTTTCTTT
TRBV5-1	TRBJ2-1	many	TRBD2	17	CASSLSGGVSSYNEQFF	TGCGCCAGCAGCTTGAGCGGGGGGGTAAGCTCCTACAATGAGCAGTTCTTC
TRBV28	TRBJ2-1	many	TRBD2	16	CASSNPFSGRVNEQFF	TGTGCCAGCAGTAACCCATTTAGCGGGCGTGTGAATGAGCAGTTCTTC
TRBV24-1	TRBJ2-5	-	TRBD1	15	CATSDLGTGQETQYF	TGTGCCACCAGTGATTTAGGGACAGGGCAAGAGACCCAGTACTTC
TRBV25-1	TRBJ1-1	-	TRBD1	17	CASSDVTGVTMNTEAFF	TGTGCCAGCAGTGATGTGACAGGGGTTACCATGAACACTGAAGCTTTCTTT
TRBV24-1	TRBJ2-2	-	TRBD2	16	CATSDTGLAGTGELFF	TGTGCCACCAGTGATACTGGACTAGCGGGAACCGGGGAGCTGTTTTTT
TRBV29-1	TRBJ2-1	many	-	18	CSVEDFSGGDRSYNEQFF	TGCAGCGTTGAAGACTTCTCCGGGGGCGATCGCTCCTACAATGAGCAGTTCTTC
TRBV12-3/TRBV12-4	TRBJ1-2	many	-	16	CASSGPGTSGGKGYTF	TGTGCCAGCAGTGGTCCGGGGACGAGTGGTGGCAAGGGCTACACCTTC